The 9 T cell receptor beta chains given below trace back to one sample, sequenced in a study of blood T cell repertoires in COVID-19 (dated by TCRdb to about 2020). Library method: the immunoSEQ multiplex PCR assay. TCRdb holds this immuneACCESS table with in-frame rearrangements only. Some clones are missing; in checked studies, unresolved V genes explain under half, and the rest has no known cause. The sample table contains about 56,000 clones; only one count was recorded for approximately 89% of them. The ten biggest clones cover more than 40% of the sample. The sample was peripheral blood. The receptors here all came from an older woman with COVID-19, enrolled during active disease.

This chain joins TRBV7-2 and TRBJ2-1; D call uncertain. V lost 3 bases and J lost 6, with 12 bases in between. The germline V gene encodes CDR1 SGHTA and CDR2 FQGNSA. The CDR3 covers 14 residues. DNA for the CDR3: TGTGCCAGCAGCTTTGATACAGCTGGCAATGAGCAGTTCTTC. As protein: CASSFDTAGNEQFF.

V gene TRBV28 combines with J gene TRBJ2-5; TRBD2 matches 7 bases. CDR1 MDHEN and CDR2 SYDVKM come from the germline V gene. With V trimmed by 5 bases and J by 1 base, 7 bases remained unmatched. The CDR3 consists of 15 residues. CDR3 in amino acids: CASSGSGTSQETQYF. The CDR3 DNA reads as TGTGCCAGCAGTGGGAGCGGGACGTCCCAAGAGACCCAGTACTTC.

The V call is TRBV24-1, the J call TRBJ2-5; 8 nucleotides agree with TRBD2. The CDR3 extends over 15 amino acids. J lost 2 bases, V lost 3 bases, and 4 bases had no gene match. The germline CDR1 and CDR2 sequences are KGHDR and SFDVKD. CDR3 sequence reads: CATSDVGTRQETQYF. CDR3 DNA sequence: TGTGCCACCAGTGATGTTGGGACTAGACAAGAGACCCAGTACTTC.

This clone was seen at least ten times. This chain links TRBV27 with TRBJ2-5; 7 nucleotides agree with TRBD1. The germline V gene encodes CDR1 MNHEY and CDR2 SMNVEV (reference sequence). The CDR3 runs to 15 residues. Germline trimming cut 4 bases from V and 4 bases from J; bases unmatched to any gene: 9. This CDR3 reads CASSYRGRWGETQYF. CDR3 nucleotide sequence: TGTGCCAGCAGTTACAGGGGCCGATGGGGAGAGACCCAGTACTTC.

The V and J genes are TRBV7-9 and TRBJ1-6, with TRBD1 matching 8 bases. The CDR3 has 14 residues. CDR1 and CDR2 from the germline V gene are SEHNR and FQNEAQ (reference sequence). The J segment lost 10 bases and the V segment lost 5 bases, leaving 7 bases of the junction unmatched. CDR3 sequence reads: CASSPQGADSPLHF. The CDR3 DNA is TGTGCCAGCAGCCCCCAGGGGGCGGACTCACCCCTCCACTTT.

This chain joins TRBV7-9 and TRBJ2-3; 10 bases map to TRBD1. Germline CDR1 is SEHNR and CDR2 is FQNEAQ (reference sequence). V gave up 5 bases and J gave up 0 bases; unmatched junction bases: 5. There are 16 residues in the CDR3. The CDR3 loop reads CASSPRDRGSTDTQYF. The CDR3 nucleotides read TGTGCCAGCAGCCCAAGGGACAGGGGAAGCACAGATACGCAGTATTTT.

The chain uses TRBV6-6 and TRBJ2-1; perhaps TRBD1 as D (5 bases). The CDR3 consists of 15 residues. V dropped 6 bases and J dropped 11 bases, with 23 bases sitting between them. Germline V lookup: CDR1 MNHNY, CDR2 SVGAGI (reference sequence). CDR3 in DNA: TGTGCCAGCAGCCATAGGGCAGGGCCATTTTCTCAGCAGTTCTTC. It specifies CASSHRAGPFSQQFF.

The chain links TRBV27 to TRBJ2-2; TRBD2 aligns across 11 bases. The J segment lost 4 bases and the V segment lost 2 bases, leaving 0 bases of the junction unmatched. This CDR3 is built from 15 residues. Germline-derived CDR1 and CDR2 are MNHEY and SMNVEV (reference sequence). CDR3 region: CASSLGTSGTGELFF. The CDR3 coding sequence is TGTGCCAGCAGTTTAGGGACTAGCGGCACCGGGGAGCTGTTTTTT.

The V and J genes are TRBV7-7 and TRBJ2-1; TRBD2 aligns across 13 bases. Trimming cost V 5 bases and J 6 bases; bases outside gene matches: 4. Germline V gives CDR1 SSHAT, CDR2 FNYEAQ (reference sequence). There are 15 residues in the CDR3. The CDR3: CASSKWTSGSNEQFF. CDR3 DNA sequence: TGTGCCAGCAGCAAATGGACTAGCGGGAGCAATGAGCAGTTCTTC.